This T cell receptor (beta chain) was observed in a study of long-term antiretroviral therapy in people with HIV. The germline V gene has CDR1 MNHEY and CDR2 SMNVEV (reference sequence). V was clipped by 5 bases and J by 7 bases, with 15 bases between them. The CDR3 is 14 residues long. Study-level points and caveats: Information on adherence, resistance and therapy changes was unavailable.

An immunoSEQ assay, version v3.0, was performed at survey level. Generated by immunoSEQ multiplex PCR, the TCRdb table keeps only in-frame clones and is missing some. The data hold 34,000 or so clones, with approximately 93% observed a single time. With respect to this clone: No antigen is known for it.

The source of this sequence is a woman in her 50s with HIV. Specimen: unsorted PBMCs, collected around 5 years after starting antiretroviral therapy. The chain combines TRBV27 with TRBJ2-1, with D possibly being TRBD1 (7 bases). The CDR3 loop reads CASSRRDSRNEQFF. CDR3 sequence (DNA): TGTGCCAGCAGTCGGAGGGACAGCAGAAATGAGCAGTTCTTC.